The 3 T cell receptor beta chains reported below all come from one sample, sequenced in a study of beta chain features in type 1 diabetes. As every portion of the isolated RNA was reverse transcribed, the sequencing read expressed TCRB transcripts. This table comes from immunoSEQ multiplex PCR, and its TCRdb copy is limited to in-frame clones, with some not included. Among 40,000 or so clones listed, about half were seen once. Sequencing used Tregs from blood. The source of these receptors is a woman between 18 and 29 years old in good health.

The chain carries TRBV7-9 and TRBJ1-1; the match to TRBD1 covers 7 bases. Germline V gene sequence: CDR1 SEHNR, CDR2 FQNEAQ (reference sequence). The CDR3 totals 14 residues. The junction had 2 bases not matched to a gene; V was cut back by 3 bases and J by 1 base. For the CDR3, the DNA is TGTGCCAGCAGCTTGGGACAGCAGAACACTGAAGCTTTCTTT. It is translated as CASSLGQQNTEAFF. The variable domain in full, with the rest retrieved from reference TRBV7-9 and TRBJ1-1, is DTGVSQNPRHKITKRGQNVTFRCDPISEHNRLYWYRQTLGQGPEFLTYFQNEAQLEKSRLLSDRFSAERPKGSFSTLEIQRTEQGDSAMYLCASSLGQQNTEAFFGQGTRLTVV.

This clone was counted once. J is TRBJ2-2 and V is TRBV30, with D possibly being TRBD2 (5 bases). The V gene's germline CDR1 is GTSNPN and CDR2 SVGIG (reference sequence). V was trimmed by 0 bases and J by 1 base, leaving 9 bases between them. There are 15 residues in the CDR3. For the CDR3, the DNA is TGTGCCTGGAGTGTACTAGGCGGGAACACCGGGGAGCTGTTTTTT. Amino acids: CAWSVLGGNTGELFF. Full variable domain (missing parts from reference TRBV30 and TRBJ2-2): SQTIHQWPATLVQPVGSPLSLECTVEGTSNPNLYWYRQAAGRGLQLLFYSVGIGQISSEVPQNLSASRPQDRQFILSSKKLLLSDSGFYLCAWSVLGGNTGELFFGEGSRLTVL.

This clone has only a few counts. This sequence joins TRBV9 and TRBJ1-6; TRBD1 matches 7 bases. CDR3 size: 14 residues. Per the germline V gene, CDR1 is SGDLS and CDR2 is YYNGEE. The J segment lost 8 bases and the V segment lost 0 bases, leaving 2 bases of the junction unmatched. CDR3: CASSVEGAYSPLHF. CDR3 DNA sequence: TGTGCCAGCAGCGTAGAGGGGGCGTATTCACCCCTCCACTTT.